The text below deals with one TCR beta chain. Its antigen is not yet known. No much larger clone exists at a distance of one base, and base qualities are not known. These data belong to a study of T cell repertoires in cytomegalovirus infection (dated by TCRdb to the late 2010s). About the investigation overall: Donor HLA type was relevant to the analysis, because carriage of CMV infection together with the matching HLA type was indicated by public TCR beta signatures. The full study reports these points: In both this cohort and an independent approximately 370-donor cohort, the cumulative frequency of public TCR beta family members distinguished carriers of CMV infection plus the relevant HLA type. The ex vivo response was dominated by HLA-C-restricted CMV-specific TCR beta clonotypes, which also provided the single most frequent clonotype in two of eight donors.

The CDR3 sequence holds 15 residues, the cysteine and phenylalanine included. The entry retains the CDR3 DNA only, 45 bases that are in frame from base 1. V is cut by 1 base and J by 3 bases, and the space between the germline ends is 10 bases. The germline V gene specifies SGHTA as CDR1 and FQGNSA as CDR2. The instrument given in TCRdb is Illumina HiSeq 1500. TCRdb reanalyzed the raw reads on its own, using fastp at Q25 for trimming and MiXCR for clone calling, and kept in-frame beta chains. Entries that share a CDR3 protein sequence are merged under the most common genes and DNA. The sample records 100,000 to 150,000 distinct CDR3 sequences, approximately 9.2% of which are singletons. The leading ten clones occupy roughly a tenth of the sample.

Sequencing was carried out using PBMCs. In this chain, TRBV7-2 is recombined with TRBJ2-1, with the D gene tentatively TRBD1 or TRBD2, based on 5 matching bases in each. The receptor was isolated from a human donor in good health (CMV status not recorded). Some clones in this sample may be carry-over from other donors' samples. The DNA sequence is given as TGTGCCAGCAGCTTAGGGGACGGCATCTACAATGAGCAGTTCTTC. It translates as CASSLGDGIYNEQFF.